The clone carrying this T cell receptor (beta chain) was found once. The data were taken from a study of T cell changes during pregnancy in multiple sclerosis. Germline loops: CDR1 MNHNY, CDR2 SVGAGI (reference sequence). The CDR3 sequence is 14 residues long. V lost 0 bases, J lost 4 bases, and 9 bases lay in between. The method was immunoSEQ multiplex PCR; TCRdb's version includes in-frame clones alone and lacks a portion of them. The sample consists of about 98,000 clones, 92% of them appearing once. The sequence came from a female donor in good health, enrolled as a control in a pregnancy study. This chain connects TRBV6-6 to TRBJ1-2, with D possibly being TRBD1 (6 bases). The specimen comprised peripheral blood, sampled after pregnancy. The CDR3 nucleotides are TGTGCCAGCAGTTACTCACAGGGTTCCTATGGCTACACCTTC. Translated: CASSYSQGSYGYTF.